The 19 T cell receptor beta chains reported below all come from one sample, sequenced in a study of T-cell memory formation after mild COVID-19. One entry per CDR3 protein results from TCRdb running MiXCR on the 5' RACE reads. The data show around 140,000 distinct CDR3 sequences, about a fifth seen once. Sequencing was carried out using PBMCs or a T cell subset sorted from them (not recorded which). These receptors all come from an adult woman who had mild COVID-19 (a few samples of this study predate the infection). Cell type and time point are not known.

The table lists this clonotype with a few counts. The chain employs TRBV11-3 and TRBJ2-1; TRBD1 matches at 10 bases. Germline CDR1 is SGHNT and CDR2 is YENEEA. There are 16 residues in the CDR3. V shed 2 bases and J 7 bases; nucleotides not matched to a gene: 8. DNA for the CDR3: TGTGCCAGCAGCTTAAACCCGGACAGGGGGTATAATGAGCAGTTCTTC. Amino acid sequence: CASSLNPDRGYNEQFF.

This clonotype has more than one count but fewer than ten. At one boundary the junction diverges from the germline segment, which might be a read error. V usage is TRBV7-6 and J usage is TRBJ2-5, with D perhaps assigned TRBD1 or TRBD2 (5 bases each). Germline CDR1 SGHVS, CDR2 FNYEAQ. The CDR3 is 12 residues long. The CDR3 here is CASSLGAGRVDF. The CDR3 DNA reads TGTGCCAGCAGCTTAGGGGCGGGCAGGGTGGACTTC.

CDR3 residues: CASSLVAGTTGELFF. DNA for the CDR3: TGTGCCAGCAGCTTAGTTGCTGGAACCACCGGGGAGCTGTTTTTT. This chain links TRBV7-6 with TRBJ2-2; D unclear. Trimming pared 1 base from V and 4 bases from J, leaving 10 bases between. The CDR3 contains 15 residues. The germline CDR1 and CDR2 sequences are SGHVS and FNYEAQ.

The gene calls are TRBV12-3 or TRBV12-4 and TRBJ2-7; maybe TRBD2 (6 bases). Trimming cost V 1 base and J 0 bases, with 19 bases left between them. The CDR3 length is 18 residues. The CDR3 sequence: CASSLGLGSRPRSYEQYF. CDR3 in DNA: TGTGCCAGCAGTTTAGGGCTCGGGAGCCGGCCACGCTCCTACGAGCAGTACTTC.

This clonotype was observed at least ten times. V is TRBV7-2 and J is TRBJ1-1; D not resolved. This CDR3 is 13 amino acids long. CDR1 SGHTA and CDR2 FQGNSA come from the germline V gene. Trimming stripped 7 bases from V and 1 base from J, with 10 bases between. The DNA of the CDR3 is TGTGCCAGCATGCAACAGTGGAACACTGAAGCTTTCTTT. This encodes CASMQQWNTEAFF.

This CDR3 is CASSVPTSAQRNTQYF. DNA for the CDR3: TGTGCCAGCAGCGTACCGACTAGCGCCCAACGAAATACGCAGTATTTT. The rearrangement joins TRBV12-3 or TRBV12-4 to TRBJ2-3, with 8 nucleotides matching TRBD2. V shed 6 bases, J shed 7 bases, and the junction held 15 bases outside the gene matches. There are 16 residues in the CDR3.

This clonotype was seen a handful of times. Here the CDR3 reads CASSPSHTRRYEQYF. In nucleotides, the CDR3 is TGTGCCAGCAGCCCAAGCCACACCCGGCGCTACGAGCAGTACTTC. The V call is TRBV7-2, the J call TRBJ2-7; D gene uncertain. The CDR3 is 15 residues long. Trimming stripped 5 bases from V and 3 bases from J, with 17 bases between. CDR1 and CDR2 from the germline V gene are SGHTA and FQGNSA.

This clonotype has only a few counts. The chain uses TRBV20-1 and TRBJ2-7; D is perhaps TRBD1 or TRBD2 (5 bases each). V lost 7 bases, J lost 6 bases, and 16 bases lay in between. The germline V gene encodes CDR1 DFQATT and CDR2 SNEGSKA (reference sequence). The CDR3 has 12 amino acids. CDR3 region: CSVWDPPSEQYF. The CDR3 region has the DNA TGCAGTGTTTGGGACCCCCCGAGCGAGCAGTACTTC.

V is TRBV11-2 and J is TRBJ2-1, with 9 nucleotides matching TRBD2. The germline CDR1 and CDR2 sequences are SGHAT and FQNNGV. CDR3 length equals 18 residues. V lost 3 bases to trimming and J lost 3 bases; unmatched junction nucleotides: 12. The CDR3 sequence is CASSFGLASNLYYNEQFF. The CDR3 bases are TGTGCCAGCAGCTTCGGACTAGCGAGCAACCTATACTACAATGAGCAGTTCTTC.

This clonotype has just a few counts. The V call is TRBV7-8, the J call TRBJ2-7; 10 bases agree with TRBD1. Per the germline V gene, CDR1 is SGHVS and CDR2 is FQNEAQ. The CDR3 sequence is 16 residues long. The J segment lost 4 bases and the V segment lost 5 bases, leaving 11 bases of the junction unmatched. CDR3: CASSDTGTGAHYEQYF. The DNA of the CDR3 is TGTGCCAGCAGCGATACCGGGACAGGGGCCCATTACGAGCAGTACTTC.

The J gene is TRBJ1-1, the V gene TRBV3-1; possible D gene TRBD1, 5 bases. Trimming pared 5 bases from V and 6 bases from J, leaving 19 bases between. This CDR3 has 15 residues. Germline V gene lookup returns CDR1 LGHDT and CDR2 YNNKEL (reference sequence). For the CDR3, the DNA is TGTGCCAGCAGCAAAACCGGGACCAGTAAGGCTGAAGCTTTCTTT. It yields the protein CASSKTGTSKAEAFF.

This clonotype came up many times. V and J are TRBV24-1 and TRBJ2-5; the D gene is possibly TRBD1 (5 bases). Germline-derived CDR1 and CDR2 are KGHDR and SFDVKD. This CDR3 has 15 amino acids. V gave up 7 bases and J gave up 5 bases, with 19 bases separating them. The chain's CDR3 is CATSAYGSGKETQYF. The CDR3, as DNA: TGTGCCACCAGCGCATACGGGTCAGGGAAGGAGACCCAGTACTTC.

The V call is TRBV12-3 or TRBV12-4, the J call TRBJ1-1, with D unclear. The length of the CDR3 is 14 residues. Trimming removed 3 bases from V and 2 bases from J, with 10 bases in between. Here the CDR3 reads CASSFGRGNTEAFF. CDR3 DNA sequence: TGTGCCAGCAGTTTCGGGCGGGGTAACACTGAAGCTTTCTTT.

This clonotype was picked up many times. J is TRBJ2-3 and V is TRBV5-1; D gene ambiguous. The CDR3 covers 13 residues. CDR1 is SGHRS, CDR2 YFSETQ, per germline. V shed 5 bases and J shed 5 bases, with 12 bases lying between them. The CDR3 protein is CASRTDAGDTQYF. The CDR3 region has the DNA TGCGCCAGCAGGACGGACGCAGGAGATACGCAGTATTTT.

V usage is TRBV4-2 and J usage is TRBJ1-2; D is ambiguous. This CDR3 spans 13 amino acids. Deletions cut 6 bases from V and 5 bases from J, with 13 bases between. Germline V gene data show CDR1 as LGHNA and CDR2 as YNFKEQ. The CDR3 bases are TGTGCCAGCAGAGCATACTCGGGATATGGCTACACCTTC. It codes for CASRAYSGYGYTF.

This clonotype came up a few times. The J gene is TRBJ1-6, the V gene TRBV20-1; D ambiguous. Germline V CDR1 and CDR2: DFQATT, SNEGSKA (reference sequence). There are 14 residues in the CDR3. Trimming took 2 bases from V and 7 from J, leaving 12 bases between them. In DNA form, the CDR3 reads TGCAGTGCTAGACCCGGGCTCTCGAATTCACCCCTCCACTTT. It encodes CSARPGLSNSPLHF.

This clonotype has only a few counts. The chain uses TRBV2 and TRBJ2-2; TRBD2 aligns across 9 bases. With 5 bases clipped from V and 5 bases from J, the junction kept 9 bases outside the gene matches. The germline V gene has CDR1 SNHLY and CDR2 FYNNEI. This CDR3 spans 16 amino acids. CDR3 sequence: CASSLSGGSKTGELFF. CDR3 sequence (DNA): TGTGCCAGCAGTCTTAGCGGGGGAAGCAAGACCGGGGAGCTGTTTTTT.

This clonotype was counted only a few times. The V call is TRBV7-9, the J call TRBJ2-1; 8 bases are shared with TRBD1. Trimming removed 5 bases from V and 4 bases from J; junction bases left unmatched: 4. The CDR3 spans 14 residues. The germline gives CDR1 SEHNR, CDR2 FQNEAQ (reference sequence). The CDR3 loop is CASSPGGSYNEQFF. Here the CDR3 DNA reads TGTGCCAGCAGCCCAGGGGGCAGTTACAATGAGCAGTTCTTC.

This clonotype was observed a few times. This chain connects TRBV29-1 to TRBJ2-5, with D perhaps TRBD1 (5 bases). V was clipped by 8 bases and J by 2 bases, with 12 bases between them. Germline V gene data show CDR1 as SQVTM and CDR2 as ANQGSEA. This CDR3 has 12 residues. CDR3: CSIQGLQETQYF. CDR3 sequence (DNA): TGCAGCATTCAGGGTTTACAAGAGACCCAGTACTTC. The full variable domain, in which reference TRBV29-1 and TRBJ2-5 provide the parts outside the CDR3, is SAVISQKPSRDICQRGTSLTIQCQVDSQVTMMFWYRQQPGQSLTLIATANQGSEATYESGFVIDKFPISRPNLTFSTLTVSNMSPEDSSIYLCSIQGLQETQYFGPGTRLLVL.